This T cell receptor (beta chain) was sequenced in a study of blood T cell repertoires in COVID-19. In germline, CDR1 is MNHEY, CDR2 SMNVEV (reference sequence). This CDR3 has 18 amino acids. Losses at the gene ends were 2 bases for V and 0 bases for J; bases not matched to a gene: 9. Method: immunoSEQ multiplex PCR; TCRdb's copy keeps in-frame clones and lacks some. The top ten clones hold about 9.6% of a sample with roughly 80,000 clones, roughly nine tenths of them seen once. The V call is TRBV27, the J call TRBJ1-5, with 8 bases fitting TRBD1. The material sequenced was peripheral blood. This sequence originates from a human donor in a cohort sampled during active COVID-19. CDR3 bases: TGTGCCAGCAGTTTACGTGGACAGGGACTCCTTAGCAATCAGCCCCAGCATTTT. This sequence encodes CASSLRGQGLLSNQPQHF.